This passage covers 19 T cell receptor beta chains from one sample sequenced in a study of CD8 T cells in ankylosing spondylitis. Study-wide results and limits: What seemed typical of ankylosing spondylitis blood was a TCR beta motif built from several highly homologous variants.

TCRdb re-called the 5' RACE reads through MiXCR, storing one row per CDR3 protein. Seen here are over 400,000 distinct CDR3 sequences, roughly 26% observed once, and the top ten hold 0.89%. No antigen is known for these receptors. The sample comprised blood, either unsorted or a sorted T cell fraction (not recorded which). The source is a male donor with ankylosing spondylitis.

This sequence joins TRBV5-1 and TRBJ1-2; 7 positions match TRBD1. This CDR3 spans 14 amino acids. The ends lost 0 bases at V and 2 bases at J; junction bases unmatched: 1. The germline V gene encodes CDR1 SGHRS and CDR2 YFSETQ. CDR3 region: CASSLETGNYGYTF. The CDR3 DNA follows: TGCGCCAGCAGCTTGGAGACAGGGAACTATGGCTACACCTTC.

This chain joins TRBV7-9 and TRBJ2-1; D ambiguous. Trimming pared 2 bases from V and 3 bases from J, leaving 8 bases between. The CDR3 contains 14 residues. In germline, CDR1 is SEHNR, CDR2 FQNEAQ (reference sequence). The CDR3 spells CASSLSRFYNEQFF. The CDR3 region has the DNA TGTGCCAGCAGCTTAAGCCGGTTCTACAATGAGCAGTTCTTC.

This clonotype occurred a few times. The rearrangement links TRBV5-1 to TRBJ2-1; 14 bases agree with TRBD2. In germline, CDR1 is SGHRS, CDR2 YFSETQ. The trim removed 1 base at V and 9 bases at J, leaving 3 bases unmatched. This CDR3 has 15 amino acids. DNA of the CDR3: TGCGCCAGCAGCTTGACGACTAGCGGGGGGGGTGAGCAGTTCTTC. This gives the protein CASSLTTSGGGEQFF.

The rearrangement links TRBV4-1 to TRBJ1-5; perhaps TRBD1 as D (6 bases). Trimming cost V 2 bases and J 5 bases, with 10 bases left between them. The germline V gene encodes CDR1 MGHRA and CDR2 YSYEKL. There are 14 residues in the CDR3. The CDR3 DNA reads TGCGCCAGCAGCCAATGGGACACGGATCAGCCCCAGCATTTT. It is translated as CASSQWDTDQPQHF.

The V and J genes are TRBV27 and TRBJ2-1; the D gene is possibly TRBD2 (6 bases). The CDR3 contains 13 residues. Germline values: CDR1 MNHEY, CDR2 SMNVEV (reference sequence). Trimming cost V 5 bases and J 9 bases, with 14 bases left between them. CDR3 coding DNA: TGTGCCAGCAGTATTACTAGCAGTGGTGAGCAGTTCTTC. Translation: CASSITSSGEQFF.

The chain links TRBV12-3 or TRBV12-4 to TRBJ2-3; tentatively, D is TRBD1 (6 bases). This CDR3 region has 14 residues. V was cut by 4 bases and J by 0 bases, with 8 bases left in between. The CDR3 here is CASSYTGSTDTQYF. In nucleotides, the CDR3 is TGTGCCAGCAGTTATACAGGGAGCACAGATACGCAGTATTTT.

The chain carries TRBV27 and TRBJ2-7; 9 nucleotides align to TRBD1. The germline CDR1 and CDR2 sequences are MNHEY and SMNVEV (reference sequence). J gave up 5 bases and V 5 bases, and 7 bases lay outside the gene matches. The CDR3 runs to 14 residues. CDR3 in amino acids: CASSANRGRNEQYF. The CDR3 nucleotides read TGTGCCAGCAGTGCAAACAGGGGGCGCAACGAGCAGTACTTC.

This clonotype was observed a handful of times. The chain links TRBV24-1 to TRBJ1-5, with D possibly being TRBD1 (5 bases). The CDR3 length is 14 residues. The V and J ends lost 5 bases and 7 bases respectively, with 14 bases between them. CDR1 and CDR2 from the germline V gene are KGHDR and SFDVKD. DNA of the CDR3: TGTGCCACCAGTGCCCGGGGCCCGGGGCAGCCCCAGCATTTT. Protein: CATSARGPGQPQHF.

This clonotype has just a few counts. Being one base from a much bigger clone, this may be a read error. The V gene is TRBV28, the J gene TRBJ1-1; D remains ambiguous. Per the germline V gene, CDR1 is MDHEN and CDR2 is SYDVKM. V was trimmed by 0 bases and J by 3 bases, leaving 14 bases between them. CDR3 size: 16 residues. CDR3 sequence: CASSLWKKNQDTEAFF. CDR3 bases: TGTGCCAGCAGTTTATGGAAAAAAAACCAGGACACTGAAGCTTTCTTT.

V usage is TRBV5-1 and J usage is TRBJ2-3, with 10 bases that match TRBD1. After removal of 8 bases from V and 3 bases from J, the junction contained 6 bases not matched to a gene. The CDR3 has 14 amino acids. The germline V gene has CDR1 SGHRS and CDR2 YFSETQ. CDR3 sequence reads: CASRQGARTDTQYF. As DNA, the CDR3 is TGCGCCAGTCGACAGGGGGCAAGGACAGATACGCAGTATTTT.

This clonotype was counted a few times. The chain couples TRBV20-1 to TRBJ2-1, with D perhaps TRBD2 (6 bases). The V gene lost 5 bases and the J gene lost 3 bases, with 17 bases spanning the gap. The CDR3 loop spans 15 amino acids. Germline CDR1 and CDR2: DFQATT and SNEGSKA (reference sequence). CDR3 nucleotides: TGCAGTGCTCCGCCATCCGGGACTCTCTACAATGAGCAGTTCTTC. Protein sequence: CSAPPSGTLYNEQFF.

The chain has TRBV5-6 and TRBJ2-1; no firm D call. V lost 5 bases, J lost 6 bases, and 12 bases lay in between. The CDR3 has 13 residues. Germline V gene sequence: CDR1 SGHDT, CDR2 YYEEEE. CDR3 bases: TGTGCCAGCAGATCCGGGCCGGGCAATGAGCAGTTCTTC. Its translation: CASRSGPGNEQFF. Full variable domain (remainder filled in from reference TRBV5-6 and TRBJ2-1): DAGVTQSPTHLIKTRGQQVTLRCSPKSGHDTVSWYQQALGQGPQFIFQYYEEEERQRGNFPDRFSGHQFPNYSSELNVNALLLGDSALYLCASRSGPGNEQFFGPGTRLTVL.

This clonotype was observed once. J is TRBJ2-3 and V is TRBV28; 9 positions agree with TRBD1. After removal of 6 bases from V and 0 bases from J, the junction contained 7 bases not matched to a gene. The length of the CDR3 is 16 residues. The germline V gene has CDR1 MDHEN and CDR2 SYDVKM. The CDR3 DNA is TGTGCCAGCAGGGATCCCGGGACAGGGAGCACAGATACGCAGTATTTT. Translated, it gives CASRDPGTGSTDTQYF. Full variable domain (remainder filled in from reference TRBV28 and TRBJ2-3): DVKVTQSSRYLVKRTGEKVFLECVQDMDHENMFWYRQDPGLGLRLIYFSYDVKMKEKGDIPEGYSVSREKKERFSLILESASTNQTSMYLCASRDPGTGSTDTQYFGPGTRLTVL.

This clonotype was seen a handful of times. DNA of the CDR3: TGCGCCAGCAGCAGGTCTCTGGACTTACAAGAGACCCAGTACTTC. Translation: CASSRSLDLQETQYF. V usage is TRBV5-1 and J usage is TRBJ2-5; maybe TRBD2 (5 bases). The CDR3 has 15 residues. The germline V and J ends were trimmed by 4 bases and 2 bases, with 15 bases remaining between them. Germline V CDR1 and CDR2: SGHRS, YFSETQ.

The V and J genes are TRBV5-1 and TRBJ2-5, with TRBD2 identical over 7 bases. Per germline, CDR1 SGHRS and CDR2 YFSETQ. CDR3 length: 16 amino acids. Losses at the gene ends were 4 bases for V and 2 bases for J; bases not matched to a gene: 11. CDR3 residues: CASSGRAGTGQETQYF. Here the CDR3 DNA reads TGCGCCAGCAGCGGGCGAGCGGGAACTGGGCAAGAGACCCAGTACTTC.

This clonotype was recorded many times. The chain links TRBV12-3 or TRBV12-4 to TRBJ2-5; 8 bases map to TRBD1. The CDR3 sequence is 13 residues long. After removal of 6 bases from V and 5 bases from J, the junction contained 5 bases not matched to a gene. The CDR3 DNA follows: TGTGCCAGCAGGGACAGGGAGTGGGAGACCCAGTACTTC. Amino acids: CASRDREWETQYF.

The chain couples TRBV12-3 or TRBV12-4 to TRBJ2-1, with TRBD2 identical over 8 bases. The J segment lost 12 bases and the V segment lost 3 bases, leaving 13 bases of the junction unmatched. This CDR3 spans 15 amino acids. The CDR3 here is CASSFIGTREKGQFF. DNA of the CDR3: TGTGCCAGCAGTTTTATCGGGACTAGGGAGAAGGGGCAGTTCTTC.

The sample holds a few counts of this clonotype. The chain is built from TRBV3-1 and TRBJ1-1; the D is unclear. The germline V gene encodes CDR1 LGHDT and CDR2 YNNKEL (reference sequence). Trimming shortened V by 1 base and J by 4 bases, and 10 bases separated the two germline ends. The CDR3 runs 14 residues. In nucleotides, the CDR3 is TGTGCCAGCAGCCAAGTCGACTCGGGCACTGAAGCTTTCTTT. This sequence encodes CASSQVDSGTEAFF.

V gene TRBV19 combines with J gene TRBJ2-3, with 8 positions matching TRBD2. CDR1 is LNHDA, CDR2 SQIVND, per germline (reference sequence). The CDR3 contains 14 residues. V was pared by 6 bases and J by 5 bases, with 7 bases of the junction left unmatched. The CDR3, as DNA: TGTGCCAGTAGAAAAGGACTAGCAGGAGATACGCAGTATTTT. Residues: CASRKGLAGDTQYF.